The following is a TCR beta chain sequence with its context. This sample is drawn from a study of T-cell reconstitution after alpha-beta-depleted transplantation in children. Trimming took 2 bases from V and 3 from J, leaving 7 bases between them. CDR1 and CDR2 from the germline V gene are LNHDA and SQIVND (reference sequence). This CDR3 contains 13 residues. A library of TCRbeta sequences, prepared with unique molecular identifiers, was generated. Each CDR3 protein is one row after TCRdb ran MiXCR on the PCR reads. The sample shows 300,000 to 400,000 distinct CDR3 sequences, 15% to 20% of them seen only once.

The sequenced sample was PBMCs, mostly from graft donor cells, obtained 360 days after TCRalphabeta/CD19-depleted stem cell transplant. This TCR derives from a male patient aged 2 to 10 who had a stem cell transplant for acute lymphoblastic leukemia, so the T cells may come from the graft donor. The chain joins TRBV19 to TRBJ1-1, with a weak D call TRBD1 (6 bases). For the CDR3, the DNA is TGTGCCAGTAGTATAAACAGGGACACTGAAGCTTTCTTT. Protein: CASSINRDTEAFF.